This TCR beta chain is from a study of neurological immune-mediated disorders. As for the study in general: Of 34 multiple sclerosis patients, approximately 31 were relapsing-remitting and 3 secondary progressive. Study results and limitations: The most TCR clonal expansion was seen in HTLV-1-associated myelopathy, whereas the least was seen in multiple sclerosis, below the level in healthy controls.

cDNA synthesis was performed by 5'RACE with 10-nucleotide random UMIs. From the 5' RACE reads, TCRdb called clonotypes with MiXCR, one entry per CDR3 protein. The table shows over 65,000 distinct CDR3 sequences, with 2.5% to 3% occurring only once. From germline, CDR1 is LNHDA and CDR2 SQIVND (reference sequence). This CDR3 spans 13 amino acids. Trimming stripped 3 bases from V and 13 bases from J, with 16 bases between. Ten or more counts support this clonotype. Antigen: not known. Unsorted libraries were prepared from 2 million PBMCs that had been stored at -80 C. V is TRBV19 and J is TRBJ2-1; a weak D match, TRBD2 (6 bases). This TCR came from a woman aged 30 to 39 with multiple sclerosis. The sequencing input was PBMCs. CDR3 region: CASSMSSGPHQFF. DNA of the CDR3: TGTGCCAGTAGTATGAGTAGCGGCCCTCATCAGTTCTTC.